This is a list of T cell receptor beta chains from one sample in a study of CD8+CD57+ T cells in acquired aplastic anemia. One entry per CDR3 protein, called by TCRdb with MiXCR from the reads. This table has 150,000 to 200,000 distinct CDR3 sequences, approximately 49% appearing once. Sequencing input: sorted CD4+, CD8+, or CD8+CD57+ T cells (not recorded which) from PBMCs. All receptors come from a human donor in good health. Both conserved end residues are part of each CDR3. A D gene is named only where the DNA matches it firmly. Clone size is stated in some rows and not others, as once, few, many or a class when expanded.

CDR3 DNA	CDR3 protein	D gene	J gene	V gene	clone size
TGTGCCAGCAGCATAAAGGATGCCTACGAGCAGTACTTC	CASSIKDAYEQYF	NA	TRBJ2-7	TRBV9	NA
TGTGCCAGCAGTTTAGACCCTAGTGACGACGAGCAGTACTTC	CASSLDPSDDEQYF	NA	TRBJ2-7	TRBV12-3/TRBV12-4	NA
TGTGCCTGGAGTGTAGAGACAGGGCCTTTGTCCCGCTCACCCCTCCACTTT	CAWSVETGPLSRSPLHF	TRBD1	TRBJ1-6	TRBV30	NA
TGTGCCAGCAGTGAGACTGGAGATACGCAGTATTTT	CASSETGDTQYF	NA	TRBJ2-3	TRBV6-1	many
TGTGCCAGCAGCTCTCCCCAAAGGGGAGATACGCAGTATTTT	CASSSPQRGDTQYF	NA	TRBJ2-3	TRBV7-3	many
TGCAGCGTGACCGGGACAGGGGGTGAAAAACTGTTTTTT	CSVTGTGGEKLFF	TRBD1	TRBJ1-4	TRBV29-1	NA
TGCAGTGCTAGAGTAGGAGCGGGAGTCTACGAGCAGTACTTC	CSARVGAGVYEQYF	TRBD2	TRBJ2-7	TRBV20-1	NA
TGCAGTGCTAGTGACCACAGCGGGAGGGCCTACAATGAGCAGTTCTTC	CSASDHSGRAYNEQFF	TRBD2	TRBJ2-1	TRBV20-1	many
TGTGCCAGCAGCTTAGGGGGGCTGAGCACAGATACGCAGTATTTT	CASSLGGLSTDTQYF	NA	TRBJ2-3	TRBV7-2	many
TGTGCCACCAGTGATCCAGCGGGATACGGACGTACGCAGTATTTT	CATSDPAGYGRTQYF	TRBD2	TRBJ2-3	TRBV24-1	few
TGCAGCGTTGAAGGACGGATGAACACTGAAGCTTTCTTT	CSVEGRMNTEAFF	NA	TRBJ1-1	TRBV29-1	few
TGCGCCAGCAGCCCCCCGACAGGGGTGGGTGAGACCCAGTACTTC	CASSPPTGVGETQYF	TRBD1	TRBJ2-5	TRBV5-1	many
TGTGCCAGCAGCTTGGGCCTAGCGGGGGGCCTCACAGATACGCAGTATTTT	CASSLGLAGGLTDTQYF	TRBD2	TRBJ2-3	TRBV7-6	NA